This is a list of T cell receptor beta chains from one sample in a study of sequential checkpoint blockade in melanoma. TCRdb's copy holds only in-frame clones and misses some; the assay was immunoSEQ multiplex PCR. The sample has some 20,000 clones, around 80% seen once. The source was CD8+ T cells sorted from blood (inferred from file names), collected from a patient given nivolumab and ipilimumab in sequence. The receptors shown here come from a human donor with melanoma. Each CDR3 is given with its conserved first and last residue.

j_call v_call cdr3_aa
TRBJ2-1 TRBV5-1 CASSFVSGGLDEQFF
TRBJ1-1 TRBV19 CASSIGGRVTEAFF
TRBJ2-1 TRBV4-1 CASSQETAGGNEQFF
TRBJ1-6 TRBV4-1 CASSQDLRSLLPPHF
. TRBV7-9 CASSLDRQGLYEQYF
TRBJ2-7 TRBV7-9 CASSLLAGEDEQYF
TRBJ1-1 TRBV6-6 CASSQSNTEAFF
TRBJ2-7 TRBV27 CASSSSFVEQYF
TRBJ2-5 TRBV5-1 CASSSWGPEETQYF
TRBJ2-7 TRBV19 CASRDRDRVYEQYF
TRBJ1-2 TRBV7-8 CASSGLQGSEGGYTF
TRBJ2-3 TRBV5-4 CASSLGVGVDTQYF
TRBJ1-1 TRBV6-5 CASSPGGLNTEAFF
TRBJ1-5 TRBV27 CASSPGTGNQPQHF
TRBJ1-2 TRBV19 CASTYRASDGYTF
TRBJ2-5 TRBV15 CATSREGMEQYF
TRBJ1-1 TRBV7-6 CASSFGGKNTEAFF
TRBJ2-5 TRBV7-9 CASSLVQGQETQYF
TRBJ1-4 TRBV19 CASSIRGLGSSEKLFF
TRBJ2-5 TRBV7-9 CASSLNWRGQETQYF
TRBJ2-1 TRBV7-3 CASSLGTSLDNEQFF
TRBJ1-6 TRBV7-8 CASSLAAPGVLNSPLHF
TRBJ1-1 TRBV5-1 CASSLWQGLATEAFF
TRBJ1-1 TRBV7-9 CASSATGISHTEAFF
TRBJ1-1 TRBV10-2 CASSEQGMGEAFF